This T cell receptor beta chain was observed in a study of shared clonotypes between healthy human individuals. Study-wide points: Non-shared clonotypes showed lower generation probabilities than clonotypes common to all four donors.

Free of recent acute infections or vaccinations, the donors were healthy HIV-negative adults. TCRdb's table, derived via immunoSEQ multiplex PCR, lists solely in-frame clones and lacks some. This table has roughly 720,000 clones, 80% to 95% appearing once. Germline V gives CDR1 MNHNS, CDR2 SASEGT. Deletions cut 4 bases from V and 8 bases from J, with 14 bases between. The CDR3 sequence is 13 residues long. A few counts support this clone. As yet, its antigen is unknown. The sample comprised memory CD8+ T cells from PBMCs. Subset meaning: CD45RO+ cells pooled with CCR7-negative TemRA cells. V is TRBV6-1 and J is TRBJ1-1; a weak D match, TRBD1 (5 bases). This TCR was recovered from a man aged 18-30 years in good health. Some clones in this sample may be carry-over from other donors' samples. CDR3 loop: CASSGWPGGEAFF. CDR3 bases: TGTGCCAGCAGTGGGTGGCCGGGGGGAGAAGCTTTCTTT.